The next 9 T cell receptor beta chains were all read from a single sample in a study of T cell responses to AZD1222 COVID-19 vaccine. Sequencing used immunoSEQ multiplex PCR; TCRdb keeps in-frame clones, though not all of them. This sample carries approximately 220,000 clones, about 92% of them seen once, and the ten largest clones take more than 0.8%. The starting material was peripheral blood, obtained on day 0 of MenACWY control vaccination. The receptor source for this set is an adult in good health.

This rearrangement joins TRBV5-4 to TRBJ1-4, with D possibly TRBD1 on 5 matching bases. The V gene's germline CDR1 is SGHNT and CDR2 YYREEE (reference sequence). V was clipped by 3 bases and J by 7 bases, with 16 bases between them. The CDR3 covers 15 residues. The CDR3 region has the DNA TGTGCCAGCAGCTCCCCTTTGGGGGGAAGTGAAAAACTGTTTTTT. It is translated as CASSSPLGGSEKLFF.

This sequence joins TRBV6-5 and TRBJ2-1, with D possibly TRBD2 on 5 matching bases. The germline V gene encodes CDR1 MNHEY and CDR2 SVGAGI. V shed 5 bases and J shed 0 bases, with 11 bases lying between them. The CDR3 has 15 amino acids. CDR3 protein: CASSPETSSYNEQFF. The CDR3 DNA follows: TGTGCCAGCAGTCCAGAAACTAGCTCCTACAATGAGCAGTTCTTC.

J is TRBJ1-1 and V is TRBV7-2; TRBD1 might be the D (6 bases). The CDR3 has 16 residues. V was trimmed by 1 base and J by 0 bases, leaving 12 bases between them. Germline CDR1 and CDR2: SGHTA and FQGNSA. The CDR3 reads CASSLVGGPMNTEAFF. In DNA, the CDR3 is TGTGCCAGCAGCTTAGTTGGGGGCCCCATGAACACTGAAGCTTTCTTT.

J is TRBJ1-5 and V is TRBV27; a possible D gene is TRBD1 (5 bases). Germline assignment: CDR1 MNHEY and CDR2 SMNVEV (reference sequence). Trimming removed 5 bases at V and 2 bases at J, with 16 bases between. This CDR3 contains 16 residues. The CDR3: CASSATTGPGNQPQHF. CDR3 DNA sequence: TGTGCCAGCAGTGCCACTACAGGACCTGGCAATCAGCCCCAGCATTTT.

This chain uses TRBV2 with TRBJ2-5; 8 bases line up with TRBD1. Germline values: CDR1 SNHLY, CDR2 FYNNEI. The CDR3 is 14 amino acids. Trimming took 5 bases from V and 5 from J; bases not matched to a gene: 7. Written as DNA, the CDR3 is TGTGCCAGCAGTTACCGGACAGGGAGGGAGACCCAGTACTTC. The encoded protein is CASSYRTGRETQYF.

The CDR3 DNA reads as TGTGCTAGTAAAGGGGCAGGGAACACCGGGGAGCTGTTTTTT. It codes for CASKGAGNTGELFF. The J gene is TRBJ2-2, the V gene TRBV12-5; a weak D match, TRBD1 (5 bases). This CDR3 region has 14 residues. Trimming stripped 8 bases from V and 1 base from J, with 11 bases between. Germline loops: CDR1 LGHNT, CDR2 FRNRAP.

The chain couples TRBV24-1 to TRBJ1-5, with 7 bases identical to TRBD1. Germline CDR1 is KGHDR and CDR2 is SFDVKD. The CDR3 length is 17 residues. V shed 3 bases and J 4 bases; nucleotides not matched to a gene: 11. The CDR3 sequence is CATSDNPGQFFNQPQHF. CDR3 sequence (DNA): TGTGCCACCAGTGATAATCCGGGACAGTTCTTTAATCAGCCCCAGCATTTT.

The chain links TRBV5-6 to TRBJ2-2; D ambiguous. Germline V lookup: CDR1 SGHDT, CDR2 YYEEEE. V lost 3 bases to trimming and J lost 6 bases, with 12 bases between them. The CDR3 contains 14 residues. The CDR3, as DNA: TGTGCCAGCAGCTCGCGTTCGACCCCCGGGGAGCTGTTTTTT. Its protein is CASSSRSTPGELFF.

The CDR3 is CASRRQGADYGYTF. Written as DNA, the CDR3 is TGCGCCAGCAGAAGACAGGGGGCGGACTATGGCTACACCTTC. J is TRBJ1-2 and V is TRBV10-1, with 10 bases lining up with TRBD1. The CDR3 is 14 amino acids. The germline V gene encodes CDR1 WNHNN and CDR2 SYGVQD (reference sequence). V lost 6 bases to trimming and J lost 3 bases; unmatched junction nucleotides: 4.